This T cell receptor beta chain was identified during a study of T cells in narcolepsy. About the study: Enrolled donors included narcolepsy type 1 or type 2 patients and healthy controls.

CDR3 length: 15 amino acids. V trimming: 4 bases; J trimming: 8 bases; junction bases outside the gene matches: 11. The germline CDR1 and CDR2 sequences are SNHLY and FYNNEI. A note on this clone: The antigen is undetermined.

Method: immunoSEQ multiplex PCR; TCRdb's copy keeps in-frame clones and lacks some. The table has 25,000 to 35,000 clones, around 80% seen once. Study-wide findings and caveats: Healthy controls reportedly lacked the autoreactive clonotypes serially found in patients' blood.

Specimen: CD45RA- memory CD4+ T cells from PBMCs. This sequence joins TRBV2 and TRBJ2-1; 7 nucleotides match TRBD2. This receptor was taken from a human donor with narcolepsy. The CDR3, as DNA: TGTGCCAGCAGTGTTACCAGCGGGGTTAGGGATGAGCAGTTCTTC. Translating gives CASSVTSGVRDEQFF.